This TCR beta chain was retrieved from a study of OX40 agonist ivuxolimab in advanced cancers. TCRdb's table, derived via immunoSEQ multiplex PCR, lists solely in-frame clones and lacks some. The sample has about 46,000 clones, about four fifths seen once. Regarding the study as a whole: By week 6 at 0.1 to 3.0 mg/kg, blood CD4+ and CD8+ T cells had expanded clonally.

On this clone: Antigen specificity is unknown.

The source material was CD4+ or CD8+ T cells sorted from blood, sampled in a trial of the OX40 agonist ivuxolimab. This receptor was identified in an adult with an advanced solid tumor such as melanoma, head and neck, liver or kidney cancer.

The chain's CDR3 is CASSGRRDRGLETQYF. The CDR3 DNA is TGTGCCAGCAGCGGCCGCCGGGACAGGGGGCTGGAGACCCAGTACTTC. This sequence joins TRBV5-6 and TRBJ2-5; 12 bases line up with TRBD1. After removal of 4 bases from V and 5 bases from J, the junction contained 9 bases not matched to a gene. The CDR3 length is 16 residues. From germline, CDR1 is SGHDT and CDR2 YYEEEE.